This is a list of T cell receptor beta chains from one sample in a study of cytotoxic CD8 clonotypes in ibrutinib-treated CLL. Clones were read by immunoSEQ multiplex PCR, and TCRdb kept only the in-frame ones, dropping some. The sample contains approximately 92,000 clones, 70% to 80% of which appear only once. The sample was PBMCs, taken after 24 months of ibrutinib treatment. Source of these receptors: a human donor with chronic lymphocytic leukemia. CDR3s include the opening cysteine and the closing phenylalanine or tryptophan. A D gene is named only where the DNA matches it firmly. Part of the rows lack a size; the others show once, few, many or a class for expanded clones.

V,size,D,J,DNA,CDR3
TRBV10-2,.,.,TRBJ1-1,TGCGCCAGCAGTGAGGGTCCCCGGAGGAAGACTGAAGCTTTCTTT,CASSEGPRRKTEAFF
TRBV4-1,.,TRBD2,TRBJ2-7,TGCGCCAGCAGCCAAGATGTGGGGGGGTACCCGGCCTACGAGCAGTACTTC,CASSQDVGGYPAYEQYF
TRBV29-1,.,.,TRBJ1-5,TGCAGCGTTGCGGCCGGAGGTTCGCAGCCCCAGCATTTT,CSVAAGGSQPQHF
TRBV5-5,.,.,TRBJ2-7,TGTGCCAGCAGCCCTCCGGCCGATATCTACGAGCAGTACTTC,CASSPPADIYEQYF
TRBV6-5,once,.,TRBJ2-1,TGTGCCAGCAGTAACAACAGGGACTCCTACAATGAGCAGTTCTTC,CASSNNRDSYNEQFF
TRBV9,once,TRBD1,TRBJ1-3,TGTGCCAGCAGCGTATCCCCGGGACAGGTGAGGCGAAGCTCTGGAAACACCATATATTTT,CASSVSPGQVRRSSGNTIYF
TRBV5-8,.,TRBD1,TRBJ2-3,TGTGCCAGCAGCCCAGGGACAGCCACAGATACGCAGTATTTT,CASSPGTATDTQYF
TRBV27,.,.,TRBJ2-7,TGTGCCAGCAGTGCGCGGGTGACAGACATCTACGAGCAGTACTTC,CASSARVTDIYEQYF
TRBV14,.,.,TRBJ1-5,TGTGCCAGCAGCCAGGGGGGCACGGGCAATCAGCCCCAGCATTTT,CASSQGGTGNQPQHF
TRBV7-3,.,.,TRBJ2-7,TGTGCCAGCAGCTTAACGGGGGCCCACGAGCAGTACTTC,CASSLTGAHEQYF
TRBV29-1,.,.,TRBJ2-5,TGCAGCGCCTTAGGAGGGGCCCAAGAGACCCAGTACTTC,CSALGGAQETQYF
TRBV9,.,.,TRBJ2-7,TGTGCCAGCAGCGTGGGCGGAACGGCCTACGAGCAGTACTTC,CASSVGGTAYEQYF
TRBV7-6,few,.,TRBJ2-7,TGTGCCAGCAGCCCCCGGGCGGTCAACGAGCAGTACTTC,CASSPRAVNEQYF
TRBV7-9,few,TRBD1,TRBJ1-2,TGTGCCAGCGGTGGACAGGGAGGTCTATATGGCTACACCTTC,CASGGQGGLYGYTF
TRBV2,.,.,TRBJ2-5,TGTGCCGCTGCACCAGGGTTGGAGACCCAGTACTTC,CAAAPGLETQYF
TRBV28,.,.,TRBJ1-4,TGTGCCAGCAGTCCTATCAAGGTTGCAACTAATGAAAAACTGTTTTTT,CASSPIKVATNEKLFF
TRBV4-1,few,.,TRBJ1-5,TGCGCCAGCAGCCAAGATCTACATACTCAGCCCCAGCATTTT,CASSQDLHTQPQHF
TRBV10-1,.,TRBD2,TRBJ2-7,TGCGCCAGCAGCGGGACTAGCGGCGAGCAGTACTTC,CASSGTSGEQYF
TRBV9,once,TRBD1,TRBJ1-6,TGTGCCAGCAGCCCCCAGCGGACAGGGATGAATTCACCCCTCCACTTT,CASSPQRTGMNSPLHF
TRBV11-1,.,TRBD2,TRBJ2-5,TGTGCCAGCAGCTCCGGAGCGGGAGGCCAAGAGACCCAGTACTTC,CASSSGAGGQETQYF
TRBV7-2,.,TRBD1,TRBJ1-3,TGTGCCAGCAGCTTGGACAGGAGCTCTGGAAACACCATATATTTT,CASSLDRSSGNTIYF
TRBV7-2,once,TRBD1,TRBJ2-7,TGTGCCAGCAGCTACGGCCCACAGGGGGCCTCCGAGCAGTACTTC,CASSYGPQGASEQYF
TRBV7-9,.,TRBD2,TRBJ2-7,TGTGCCAGCAGCCCGCCGGGACTAGCGGGAGCCGAGCAGTACTTC,CASSPPGLAGAEQYF
TRBV5-1,.,.,TRBJ2-7,TGCGCCAGCAGCTTGGAAGGGGACTACGAGCAGTACTTC,CASSLEGDYEQYF
TRBV6-1,.,.,TRBJ1-2,TGTGCCAGCGCCCGGGATAACTATGGCTACACCTTC,CASARDNYGYTF
TRBV9,.,.,TRBJ2-2,TGTGCCAGCAGCGTAGGCGTGGGCGCGAACACCGGGGAGCTGTTTTTT,CASSVGVGANTGELFF
TRBV5-1,.,TRBD2,TRBJ2-3,TGCGCCAGCAGATCCAGGACTAGCGGCACAGATACGCAGTATTTT,CASRSRTSGTDTQYF
TRBV11-2,few,.,TRBJ2-5,TGTGCCAGCAGCTTGGGCAGGGGCTATGAGACCCAGTACTTC,CASSLGRGYETQYF
TRBV11-3,.,.,TRBJ1-2,TGTGCCAGCAGCTGCCCCACTCAACTAGTCGCTGGCTACACCTTC,CASSCPTQLVAGYTF
TRBV28,.,TRBD2,TRBJ2-5,TGTGCCAGCAGGGCGACTAGCGGGAGACCCTTAGGGAGCGAGACCCAGTACTTC,CASRATSGRPLGSETQYF
TRBV6-6,.,.,TRBJ1-5,TGTGCCAGCAGCCTAGGACAGCATAGCAATCAGCCCCAGCATTTT,CASSLGQHSNQPQHF
TRBV11-1,.,.,TRBJ2-7,TGTGCCAGCAGCAGCAGGAGGAACGAGCAGTACTTC,CASSSRRNEQYF
TRBV13,.,TRBD2,TRBJ2-3,TGTGCCAGCAGCTTAGGAGGCCTAGCGGGGATTACTAGCACAGATACGCAGTATTTT,CASSLGGLAGITSTDTQYF
TRBV18,.,TRBD1,TRBJ2-3,TGTGCCAGCTCGCCTCGTCCGGGACAGGGGATGGCAGATACGCAGTATTTT,CASSPRPGQGMADTQYF
TRBV7-2,.,.,TRBJ1-2,TGTGCCAGCAGCTTAGCGGTAGGGGGGGCCAGCTATGGCTACACCTTC,CASSLAVGGASYGYTF
TRBV27,.,.,TRBJ2-7,TGTGCCAGCAGTTTCAGGCCACCACTAGGGTACGAGCAGTACTTC,CASSFRPPLGYEQYF
TRBV28,few,TRBD1,TRBJ1-6,TGTGCCAGCAGTTTAGGACAGGGGACATTACATTCACCCCTCCACTTT,CASSLGQGTLHSPLHF
TRBV5-6,.,.,TRBJ2-7,TGTGCCAGCAGCCGAGGGCCAAGCTCCTACGAGCAGTACTTC,CASSRGPSSYEQYF
TRBV19,.,TRBD2,TRBJ2-7,TGTGCCAGTAGTATTCGACTAGCGGGTTACGAGCAGTACTTC,CASSIRLAGYEQYF
TRBV19,.,.,TRBJ1-1,TGTGCCAGTAACTTGGGTTGGAACACTGAAGCTTTCTTT,CASNLGWNTEAFF
TRBV6-6,.,TRBD1,TRBJ1-3,TGTGCCAGCAGTTACTCACAGGGGCGGACCAACACCATATATTTT,CASSYSQGRTNTIYF
TRBV6-1,.,.,TRBJ2-2,TGTGCCAGCAGTGACCCGAGCCGGGCCCTGTTTTTT,CASSDPSRALFF
TRBV5-1,.,TRBD1,TRBJ2-1,TGCGCCAGCAGCTTGGCCCCGACAGGGGGCGCCTACAATGAGCAGTTCTTC,CASSLAPTGGAYNEQFF
TRBV9,.,.,TRBJ1-4,TGTGCCAGCAGCCTCGGGCACGGGTTTAATGAAAAACTGTTTTTT,CASSLGHGFNEKLFF
TRBV7-6,.,TRBD1,TRBJ2-7,TGTGCCAGCAGCTTCGGACAGGGGGCTATCTACGAGCAGTACTTC,CASSFGQGAIYEQYF
TRBV7-9,.,.,TRBJ2-5,TGTGCCAGCACCAACATTGGGGGGCCGAGGTCCCACAGTGAGACCCAGTACTTC,CASTNIGGPRSHSETQYF
TRBV30,.,.,TRBJ1-5,TGTGCCTGGAGTGCTGGGGGCAATAGGCAGCCCCAGCATTTT,CAWSAGGNRQPQHF
TRBV5-1,.,.,TRBJ1-2,TGCGCCAGCAGCTGGGCCACTTCTAACTATGGCTACACCTTC,CASSWATSNYGYTF
TRBV7-9,.,.,TRBJ2-7,TGTGCCAGCAGCTTCCCGGGATTGGGGTGGCACGAGCAGTACTTC,CASSFPGLGWHEQYF
TRBV4-1,.,TRBD2,TRBJ2-3,TGCGCCAGCGGGCTAGCGGGGGCCCCCGCAGATACGCAGTATTTT,CASGLAGAPADTQYF
TRBV29-1,.,.,TRBJ2-6,TGCAGCGGCTGGACAACTGGGGCCAACGTCCTGACTTTC,CSGWTTGANVLTF
TRBV4-3,.,.,TRBJ2-6,TGCGCCAGCAGCCCACACGGTAGCTCTGGGGCCAACGTCCTGACTTTC,CASSPHGSSGANVLTF
TRBV7-3,.,TRBD1,TRBJ2-5,TGTGCCAGCAGCATAGGGACAGGGCTCAAAGAGACCCAGTACTTC,CASSIGTGLKETQYF
TRBV19,.,TRBD1,TRBJ1-6,TGTGCCAGTAGTGACAGGGGTAATTCACCCCTCCACTTT,CASSDRGNSPLHF
TRBV11-3,.,.,TRBJ2-1,TGTGCCAGCAGCTTAGATGGAGTGTTTAATGAGCAGTTCTTC,CASSLDGVFNEQFF